The entry that follows covers one T cell receptor (beta chain) sequence. The sample comes from a study of T cell responses to AZD1222 COVID-19 vaccine. Profiling relied on immunoSEQ multiplex PCR, and the TCRdb table lists in-frame clones only, not all of them. The sample has some 150,000 clones, approximately 94% seen once; the top ten hold 2.6%. The germline V gene has CDR1 LGHDT and CDR2 YNNKEL (reference sequence). This CDR3 contains 16 residues. The ends were cut back, 9 bases at V and 0 bases at J, with 17 bases in the middle. The receptor comes from an adult in good health. The input for sequencing was peripheral blood, taken on day 0 of AZD1222 vaccination. J is TRBJ2-2 and V is TRBV3-1 (or the pseudogene TRBV3-2); tentatively, D is TRBD1 (6 bases). DNA of the CDR3: TGTGCCAGTAGACGGACAGACATCGCGAACACCGGGGAGCTGTTTTTT. Translated, it gives CASRRTDIANTGELFF.